A single sample is the source of the 31 T cell receptor beta chains below, sequenced in a study of lymphopenia after photon versus proton radiotherapy. Assay used: immunoSEQ multiplex PCR; TCRdb lists only in-frame clones, some missing. The sample shows approximately 30,000 clones, roughly 94% of them seen only once. Here the sequenced sample was peripheral blood, taken from a patient treated with photon-based radiotherapy. These receptors were collected from a woman aged 50 to 65 with cholangiocarcinoma.

CDR3 amino acids: CASGLGLSGTYEQYF. The CDR3 DNA sequence: TGTGCTAGTGGTTTAGGTCTCAGCGGAACCTACGAGCAGTACTTC. The chain carries TRBV12-5 and TRBJ2-7, with D perhaps TRBD2 (5 bases). CDR3 length equals 15 residues. V was cut by 3 bases and J by 2 bases, with 14 bases left in between. From germline, CDR1 is LGHNT and CDR2 FRNRAP.

V and J are TRBV10-3 and TRBJ2-3; 9 nucleotides align to TRBD2. There are 14 residues in the CDR3. The germline V gene encodes CDR1 ENHRY and CDR2 SYGVKD. V gave up 6 bases and J gave up 3 bases; unmatched junction bases: 4. The CDR3 protein is CAISPTSGTDTQYF. Here the CDR3 DNA reads TGTGCCATCAGCCCGACTAGCGGTACAGATACGCAGTATTTT.

The gene calls are TRBV9 and TRBJ2-1; 8 positions match TRBD1. The V gene end was trimmed by 1 base and the J gene end by 15 bases; junction bases not matched to a gene: 6. This CDR3 has 12 amino acids. From germline, CDR1 is SGDLS and CDR2 YYNGEE. CDR3 loop: CASSVFAGGLFF. The DNA of the CDR3 is TGTGCCAGCAGCGTATTTGCAGGGGGCCTGTTCTTC.

In this sample, this clone turned up once. The chain joins TRBV2 to TRBJ1-5, with 7 bases that match TRBD1. The CDR3 spans 16 residues. V trimming: 8 bases; J trimming: 7 bases; junction bases outside the gene matches: 17. From germline, CDR1 is SNHLY and CDR2 FYNNEI. CDR3 coding DNA: TGTGCCAGCCGGGACAGCCGGGTGGTCCGGGGACAGCCCCAGCATTTT. This translates into CASRDSRVVRGQPQHF. Variable domain in full (rest from reference TRBV2 and TRBJ1-5): EPEVTQTPSHQVTQMGQEVILRCVPISNHLYFYWYRQILGQKVEFLVSFYNNEISEKSEIFDDQFSVERPDGSNFTLKIRSTKLEDSAMYFCASRDSRVVRGQPQHFGDGTRLSIL.

This rearrangement joins TRBV4-3 to TRBJ1-6; 9 positions match TRBD1. The CDR3 has 15 residues. Germline loops: CDR1 LGHNA, CDR2 YSLEER. Unmatched junction bases numbered 10, after V lost 6 bases and J lost 10 bases. This CDR3 is CASREFTGGGSPLHF. The CDR3 nucleotides are TGCGCCAGCAGAGAATTTACAGGGGGCGGATCACCCCTCCACTTT.

The chain joins TRBV7-9 to TRBJ2-5; D is possibly TRBD1 (6 bases). The CDR3 sequence is 13 residues long. Germline assignment: CDR1 SEHNR and CDR2 FQNEAQ (reference sequence). V was cut by 5 bases and J by 4 bases, with 11 bases left in between. The CDR3 DNA is TGTGCCAGCAGCATACTAGGGGGAGAGACCCAGTACTTC. It specifies CASSILGGETQYF.

The rearrangement links TRBV27 to TRBJ1-4, with 8 bases fitting TRBD1. The length of the CDR3 is 18 residues. In germline, CDR1 is MNHEY, CDR2 SMNVEV (reference sequence). V trimming: 2 bases; J trimming: 4 bases; junction bases outside the gene matches: 12. CDR3 amino acids: CASSLGRGTGLNNEKLFF. The CDR3 DNA reads as TGTGCCAGCAGTTTAGGTCGCGGGACAGGTCTTAATAATGAAAAACTGTTTTTT. The whole variable domain, filled in from reference TRBV27 and TRBJ1-4, reads EAQVTQNPRYLITVTGKKLTVTCSQNMNHEYMSWYRQDPGLGLRQIYYSMNVEVTDKGDVPEGYKVSRKEKRNFPLILESPSPNQTSLYFCASSLGRGTGLNNEKLFFGSGTQLSVL.

A few counts support this clone. The same CDR3 arises from other DNA sequences in this sample as well. The chain is built from TRBV7-9 and TRBJ1-2, with 9 bases that match TRBD1. Trimming cost V 5 bases and J 8 bases; bases outside gene matches: 6. Germline lookup yields CDR1 SEHNR and CDR2 FQNEAQ (reference sequence). The CDR3 extends over 13 amino acids. CDR3 nucleotide sequence: TGTGCCAGCAGCGAACAGGGGGCTGAGGGCTACACCTTC. It encodes CASSEQGAEGYTF.

This rearrangement joins TRBV28 to TRBJ2-1; TRBD1 agrees at 7 bases. The CDR3 covers 14 residues. V shed 5 bases, J shed 1 base, and the junction held 2 bases outside the gene matches. Germline CDR1 and CDR2: MDHEN and SYDVKM. The CDR3 DNA reads as TGTGCCAGCAGTCACAGGGGTTCCTACAATGAGCAGTTCTTC. Amino acid sequence: CASSHRGSYNEQFF.

This chain uses TRBV4-3 with TRBJ1-6, with a possible D match to TRBD1 (5 bases). The V end lost 0 bases, the J end lost 10 bases, and 19 bases lay between the germline ends. There are 17 residues in the CDR3. Germline CDR1 is LGHNA and CDR2 is YSLEER. CDR3 protein: CASSQDERVSGGSPLHF. CDR3 nucleotide sequence: TGCGCCAGCAGCCAAGATGAGAGGGTGTCGGGGGGATCACCCCTCCACTTT.

This chain uses TRBV14 with TRBJ1-4; tentative D call: TRBD1 (5 bases). Trimming removed 4 bases from V and 7 bases from J, with 19 bases in between. The CDR3 runs to 16 residues. CDR1 is SGHDN and CDR2 is FVKESK in the germline V gene. The CDR3 DNA sequence: TGTGCCAGCAGCCCCCGGGGCCCAACCGAGCTTGAAAAACTGTTTTTT. Its translation is CASSPRGPTELEKLFF. Drawing the rest from reference TRBV14 and TRBJ1-4, the complete variable domain is EAGVTQFPSHSVIEKGQTVTLRCDPISGHDNLYWYRRVMGKEIKFLLHFVKESKQDESGMPNNRFLAERTGGTYSTLKVQPAELEDSGVYFCASSPRGPTELEKLFFGSGTQLSVL.

J is TRBJ2-4 and V is TRBV7-9, with no clear D. Per the germline V gene, CDR1 is SEHNR and CDR2 is FQNEAQ (reference sequence). The CDR3 contains 12 residues. V was cut by 4 bases and J by 8 bases, with 9 bases left in between. The CDR3 loop reads CASSYPTDIQYF. Written as DNA, the CDR3 is TGTGCCAGCAGCTATCCAACGGACATTCAGTACTTC.

The gene calls are TRBV6-1 and TRBJ2-1; tentatively, D is TRBD1 (6 bases). The CDR3 is 12 amino acids. V dropped 9 bases and J dropped 9 bases, with 15 bases sitting between them. Germline loops: CDR1 MNHNS, CDR2 SASEGT. The CDR3 loop reads CARGQTTSEQFF. CDR3 nucleotides: TGTGCCAGAGGACAGACAACGTCTGAGCAGTTCTTC.

The chain carries TRBV6-4 and TRBJ1-3; no definite D call. The V end was cut by 8 bases, the J end by 4 bases, with 18 bases between. Germline-derived CDR1 and CDR2 are MRHNA and SNTAGT. This CDR3 is built from 15 residues. CDR3 in DNA: TGTGCCAGCTGGCCACTGTCCTTCTCCGGAAACACCATATATTTT. Protein: CASWPLSFSGNTIYF.

This chain links TRBV6-6 with TRBJ1-1; D perhaps matches TRBD1 (5 bases). The CDR3 has 15 residues. The V gene lost 2 bases and the J gene lost 3 bases, with 13 bases spanning the gap. Per germline, CDR1 MNHNY and CDR2 SVGAGI (reference sequence). CDR3 coding DNA: TGTGCCAGCAGTTACGGTGGCTGGGGGTACACTGAAGCTTTCTTT. Encoded protein: CASSYGGWGYTEAFF.

The V and J genes are TRBV12-5 and TRBJ2-2; D is uncertain. CDR3 length equals 14 residues. In germline, CDR1 is LGHNT, CDR2 FRNRAP. The V gene lost 1 base and the J gene lost 2 bases, with 5 bases spanning the gap. CDR3 nucleotides: TGTGCTAGTGGTTTGGGAAGTAACACCGGGGAGCTGTTTTTT. Protein product: CASGLGSNTGELFF. Supplemented by reference TRBV12-5 and TRBJ2-2, the full variable domain reads DARVTQTPRHKVTEMGQEVTMRCQPILGHNTVFWYRQTMMQGLELLAYFRNRAPLDDSGMPKDRFSAEMPDATLATLKIQPSEPRDSAVYFCASGLGSNTGELFFGEGSRLTVL.

For the CDR3, the DNA is TGTGCCAGCAGCTTACAGGACCCCAAACTCTCGGAGCAGTACTTC. This sequence encodes CASSLQDPKLSEQYF. This chain uses TRBV7-2 with TRBJ2-7, with unresolved D. Germline V gene data show CDR1 as SGHTA and CDR2 as FQGNSA. V shed 2 bases and J shed 7 bases, with 18 bases lying between them. The CDR3 has 15 amino acids.

This chain joins TRBV7-9 and TRBJ2-4; TRBD2 matches at 14 bases. The J segment lost 0 bases and the V segment lost 5 bases, leaving 9 bases of the junction unmatched. Germline CDR1 reads SEHNR; CDR2 reads FQNEAQ (reference sequence). The length of the CDR3 is 19 residues. CDR3 bases: TGTGCCAGCAGCCCAGGACTAGCGGGGGGCAAACTAGCCAAAAACATTCAGTACTTC. Its translation is CASSPGLAGGKLAKNIQYF. Variable domain in full (rest from reference TRBV7-9 and TRBJ2-4): DTGVSQNPRHKITKRGQNVTFRCDPISEHNRLYWYRQTLGQGPEFLTYFQNEAQLEKSRLLSDRFSAERPKGSFSTLEIQRTEQGDSAMYLCASSPGLAGGKLAKNIQYFGAGTRLSVL.

V and J are TRBV5-1 and TRBJ2-3; D may be TRBD2 (5 bases). Germline values: CDR1 SGHRS, CDR2 YFSETQ. The CDR3 consists of 14 residues. With 4 bases removed from V and 1 base from J, the gap between germline ends came to 10 bases. The CDR3 DNA reads as TGCGCCAGCAGCCCGGTGCGGGGCACAGATACGCAGTATTTT. Protein sequence: CASSPVRGTDTQYF.

The V call is TRBV27, the J call TRBJ1-2, with D perhaps TRBD1 (5 bases). The CDR3 extends over 13 amino acids. The germline CDR1 and CDR2 sequences are MNHEY and SMNVEV (reference sequence). The V end was cut by 3 bases, the J end by 7 bases, with 12 bases between. CDR3 protein: CASSFWQGGGYTF. CDR3 in DNA: TGTGCCAGCAGTTTTTGGCAGGGAGGTGGCTACACCTTC.

The V and J genes are TRBV4-3 and TRBJ1-2; D uncertain. The CDR3 consists of 14 residues. V lost 0 bases to trimming and J lost 9 bases, with 14 bases between them. From germline, CDR1 is LGHNA and CDR2 YSLEER. DNA of the CDR3: TGCGCCAGCAGCCAAGATTTCGGGCAGCAATGCTACACCTTC. It is translated as CASSQDFGQQCYTF.

This chain joins TRBV5-4 and TRBJ1-2; perhaps TRBD1 as D (6 bases). V lost 4 bases, J lost 8 bases, and 15 bases lay in between. CDR1 is SGHNT and CDR2 is YYREEE in the germline V gene (reference sequence). The CDR3 contains 13 residues. CDR3 region: CASSRWGGRGYTF. Here the CDR3 DNA reads TGTGCCAGCAGCCGATGGGGGGGCCGGGGCTACACCTTC.

The chain employs TRBV14 and TRBJ1-2, with D possibly TRBD1 on 5 matching bases. Trimming shortened V by 6 bases and J by 1 base, and 18 bases separated the two germline ends. This CDR3 comprises 16 residues. CDR1 and CDR2 from the germline V gene are SGHDN and FVKESK. CDR3: CASRSYGAANNYGYTF. For the CDR3, the DNA is TGTGCCAGCAGAAGTTATGGGGCAGCAAATAACTATGGCTACACCTTC. The complete variable domain, with remaining parts taken from reference TRBV14 and TRBJ1-2, reads EAGVTQFPSHSVIEKGQTVTLRCDPISGHDNLYWYRRVMGKEIKFLLHFVKESKQDESGMPNNRFLAERTGGTYSTLKVQPAELEDSGVYFCASRSYGAANNYGYTFGSGTRLTVV.

The chain combines TRBV18 with TRBJ2-7, with 9 bases fitting TRBD1. V was clipped by 8 bases and J by 3 bases; unmatched bases: 5. Germline CDR1 and CDR2: KGHSH and LQKENI. The CDR3 runs to 13 residues. The chain's CDR3 is CASRGQGNYEQYF. The CDR3 DNA sequence: TGTGCCAGCCGGGGACAGGGCAACTACGAGCAGTACTTC.

The chain recombines TRBV5-1 with TRBJ1-2; no reliable D call. The germline V gene has CDR1 SGHRS and CDR2 YFSETQ. V lost 7 bases to trimming and J lost 2 bases, with 9 bases between them. CDR3 length: 12 amino acids. CDR3 loop: CASGAGNYGYTF. CDR3 DNA: TGCGCCAGCGGCGCGGGAAACTATGGCTACACCTTC.

The chain combines TRBV2 with TRBJ1-2; the match to TRBD1 covers 10 bases. The junction had 8 bases not matched to a gene; V was cut back by 3 bases and J by 10 bases. The CDR3 consists of 14 residues. From germline, CDR1 is SNHLY and CDR2 FYNNEI. The CDR3 DNA reads as TGTGCCAGCAGTGAGGACAGGGGGTTATCAGTCTACACCTTC. This codes for CASSEDRGLSVYTF.

V is TRBV10-2 and J is TRBJ2-3, with D possibly TRBD2 on 5 matching bases. The V end was cut by 2 bases, the J end by 8 bases, with 17 bases between. This CDR3 is 15 amino acids long. CDR1 is WSHSY, CDR2 SAAADI, per germline. The CDR3 sequence is CASSEALTQRSTQYF. CDR3 DNA sequence: TGCGCCAGCAGTGAGGCCCTGACCCAGCGGAGTACGCAGTATTTT.

This sequence joins TRBV11-2 and TRBJ2-1; perhaps TRBD1 as D (5 bases). The germline CDR1 and CDR2 sequences are SGHAT and FQNNGV. The V end was cut by 5 bases, the J end by 2 bases, with 13 bases between. The CDR3 loop spans 15 amino acids. The CDR3 DNA reads TGTGCCAGCAGCACGCAAGGGGATCCCTACAATGAGCAGTTCTTC. This encodes CASSTQGDPYNEQFF. The complete variable domain, with remaining parts taken from reference TRBV11-2 and TRBJ2-1, reads EAGVAQSPRYKIIEKRQSVAFWCNPISGHATLYWYQQILGQGPKLLIQFQNNGVVDDSQLPKDRFSAERLKGVDSTLKIQPAKLEDSAVYLCASSTQGDPYNEQFFGPGTRLTVL.

The chain couples TRBV28 to TRBJ2-6, with no clear D. Deletions cut 2 bases from V and 0 bases from J, with 5 bases between. The CDR3 covers 15 residues. Per germline, CDR1 MDHEN and CDR2 SYDVKM. CDR3 loop: CASSLPGSGANVLTF. In DNA form, the CDR3 reads TGTGCCAGCAGTTTACCGGGCTCTGGGGCCAACGTCCTGACTTTC.

The rearrangement joins TRBV28 to TRBJ1-5; D might be TRBD1 (5 bases). CDR1 and CDR2 from the germline V gene are MDHEN and SYDVKM. The V end was cut by 4 bases, the J end by 6 bases, with 16 bases between. The CDR3 has 15 residues. CDR3 sequence (DNA): TGTGCCAGCAGTTCCCAAGGGGAGGGAACTCAGCCCCAGCATTTT. As protein: CASSSQGEGTQPQHF.

J is TRBJ1-2 and V is TRBV6-5; weak D call: TRBD1 (5 bases). CDR3 length: 12 amino acids. The V end lost 5 bases, the J end lost 6 bases, and 10 bases lay between the germline ends. Germline V gene sequence: CDR1 MNHEY, CDR2 SVGAGI. The CDR3 loop reads CASSRGGHGYTF. The CDR3 coding sequence is TGTGCCAGCAGTAGGGGAGGACATGGCTACACCTTC.